This T cell receptor (beta chain) was obtained from a study of T cell repertoires in ileal Crohn's disease. Study in general: Surgery for a complication: stricturing in about 61%, penetrating in roughly 40%. Overall study findings and caveats: Mucosal expansions were suggested to be mainly CD8 T cells. Active smokers at surgery had more clonal expansions than non-smokers.

Method: immunoSEQ multiplex PCR; TCRdb's copy keeps in-frame clones and lacks some. The sample lists about 17,000 clones, 83% occurring once. Worth noting for this clone: Its antigen is unknown.

Trimming removed 3 bases from V and 1 base from J; junction bases left unmatched: 1. CDR1 is KGHSH, CDR2 LQKENI, per germline. This CDR3 comprises 14 residues. The chain is built from TRBV18 and TRBJ1-1, with 8 bases aligning to TRBD1. The TCR originated in an adult with Crohn's disease. The sample taken for sequencing was ileal tissue. The CDR3 bases are TGTGCCAGCTCACCGGACAGGGCGAACACTGAAGCTTTCTTT. It encodes CASSPDRANTEAFF.